This passage covers 10 T cell receptor beta chains from one sample sequenced in a study of blood T cell repertoires in COVID-19. The assay was immunoSEQ multiplex PCR, and TCRdb's table has in-frame clones only and misses some. The sample contains around 190,000 clones, 84% of which appear only once. Specimen: peripheral blood. These receptors originate from a human donor in a cohort sampled during active COVID-19.

The chain has TRBV5-4 and TRBJ2-2; 14 bases are shared with TRBD2. The germline CDR1 and CDR2 sequences are SGHNT and YYREEE (reference sequence). Trimming at V came to 4 bases and at J to 4 bases, leaving 3 bases not matched to a gene. This CDR3 comprises 16 residues. CDR3 amino acids: CASSNGLAGGTGELFF. In DNA form, the CDR3 reads TGTGCCAGCAGCAACGGACTAGCGGGAGGCACCGGGGAGCTGTTTTTT.

This clone was seen a single time. CDR3 in amino acids: CASSLTREIVNEQFF. CDR3 DNA sequence: TGTGCCAGCAGCTTGACGCGGGAGATAGTGAATGAGCAGTTCTTC. The chain couples TRBV5-4 to TRBJ2-1; 7 positions agree with TRBD2. The V segment lost 1 base and the J segment 7 bases; nucleotides outside the gene matches: 8. The CDR3 is made up of 15 amino acids. Germline V CDR1 and CDR2: SGHNT, YYREEE (reference sequence).

The chain links TRBV6-6 to TRBJ2-1; the D gene is possibly TRBD1 (5 bases). The CDR3 is 13 amino acids. Trimming removed 2 bases from V and 7 bases from J, with 9 bases in between. Germline V gene sequence: CDR1 MNHNY, CDR2 SVGAGI (reference sequence). CDR3 amino acids: CASSYARDNEQFF. CDR3 in DNA: TGTGCCAGCAGTTACGCCAGGGATAATGAGCAGTTCTTC.

The chain links TRBV7-9 to TRBJ2-7; D is possibly TRBD2 (6 bases). The CDR3 totals 16 residues. Per germline, CDR1 SEHNR and CDR2 FQNEAQ (reference sequence). Trimming cost V 2 bases and J 1 base, with 15 bases left between them. The CDR3 sequence is CASSLYPPDYSYEQYF. In DNA, the CDR3 is TGTGCCAGCAGCTTATACCCCCCGGACTATTCCTACGAGCAGTACTTC.

This chain joins TRBV7-9 and TRBJ2-1; 13 nucleotides line up with TRBD2. CDR3 length: 14 residues. CDR1 and CDR2 (germline): SEHNR, FQNEAQ (reference sequence). V lost 6 bases and J lost 6; bases outside the gene matches: 2. CDR3 bases: TGTGCCAGCAGAGGACTAGCGGGAGCCAATGAGCAGTTCTTC. It specifies CASRGLAGANEQFF.

V gene TRBV7-8 combines with J gene TRBJ1-6; 10 nucleotides align to TRBD1. CDR3 length equals 15 residues. Germline CDR1 and CDR2: SGHVS and FQNEAQ. The V segment lost 4 bases and the J segment 7 bases; nucleotides outside the gene matches: 4. The CDR3 reads CASSYRTGGNSPLHF. The CDR3 nucleotides read TGTGCCAGCAGCTATAGGACAGGGGGAAATTCACCCCTCCACTTT.

The CDR3 loop reads CASTSGRAWDTQYF. CDR3 nucleotides: TGTGCCAGTACTAGCGGGAGGGCATGGGATACGCAGTATTTT. This rearrangement joins TRBV19 to TRBJ2-3, with 12 bases aligning to TRBD2. With V trimmed by 7 bases and J by 6 bases, 5 bases remained unmatched. This CDR3 region has 14 residues. From germline, CDR1 is LNHDA and CDR2 SQIVND (reference sequence). The whole variable domain, remainder taken from reference TRBV19 and TRBJ2-3, is DGGITQSPKYLFRKEGQNVTLSCEQNLNHDAMYWYRQDPGQGLRLIYYSQIVNDFQKGDIAEGYSVSREKKESFPLTVTSAQKNPTAFYLCASTSGRAWDTQYFGPGTRLTVL.

The gene calls are TRBV4-1 and TRBJ1-1; the D gene is possibly TRBD1 (6 bases). The length of the CDR3 is 15 residues. Germline V gene sequence: CDR1 MGHRA, CDR2 YSYEKL. V dropped 1 base and J dropped 4 bases, with 13 bases sitting between them. CDR3 sequence: CASSQVPQGCTEAFF. The CDR3 DNA sequence: TGCGCCAGCAGCCAAGTTCCGCAGGGGTGCACTGAAGCTTTCTTT.

This clone has just one count. This sequence joins TRBV27 and TRBJ2-2; 15 bases line up with TRBD2. This CDR3 has 18 amino acids. V lost 2 bases and J lost 3; bases outside the gene matches: 4. Germline V gene lookup returns CDR1 MNHEY and CDR2 SMNVEV (reference sequence). CDR3 nucleotides: TGTGCCAGCAGTTTAGGACTAGCGGGAGGGCCACACACCGGGGAGCTGTTTTTT. Translation: CASSLGLAGGPHTGELFF.

J is TRBJ2-5 and V is TRBV5-1; 10 nucleotides line up with TRBD2. Germline CDR1 SGHRS, CDR2 YFSETQ. With 4 bases clipped from V and 5 bases from J, the junction kept 14 bases outside the gene matches. The CDR3 loop spans 17 amino acids. CDR3: CASSPSWLAGASETQYF. CDR3 nucleotides: TGCGCCAGCAGCCCAAGTTGGCTAGCGGGAGCGAGTGAGACCCAGTACTTC.